The source of this T cell receptor (beta chain) is a study of sequential checkpoint blockade in melanoma. Study summary: Arm A got nivolumab then ipilimumab; arm B the reverse, 1:1. Maintenance nivolumab came after either treatment sequence.

Indicated treatment: randomized to nivolumab then ipilimumab (arm A) or the reverse (arm B). None of the patients previously received DNA-damaging chemotherapy. From thawed PBMCs, live CD3+CD8+ cells negative for CD19 and CD56 were sorted. TCRdb's table, derived via immunoSEQ multiplex PCR, lists solely in-frame clones and lacks some. This table has under 6,500 clones, roughly nine tenths appearing once. The sequencing here drew on CD8+ T cells sorted from blood (inferred from file names), taken from a patient given nivolumab and ipilimumab in sequence. The clonotype comes from a human donor with melanoma.

CDR3 coding DNA: TGTGCCAGTAGTATGGCGGGGGGGAGGGCGACCCAGTACTTC. Translated, it gives CASSMAGGRATQYF. The genes are TRBV19 and TRBJ2-5; 9 positions match TRBD2. This CDR3 has 14 residues. Germline values: CDR1 LNHDA, CDR2 SQIVND (reference sequence). V lost 3 bases to trimming and J lost 7 bases; unmatched junction nucleotides: 6. Together with reference TRBV19 and TRBJ2-5, the CDR3 gives the full variable domain: DGGITQSPKYLFRKEGQNVTLSCEQNLNHDAMYWYRQDPGQGLRLIYYSQIVNDFQKGDIAEGYSVSREKKESFPLTVTSAQKNPTAFYLCASSMAGGRATQYFGPGTRLLVL.